The 20 T cell receptor beta chains below come from one sample, sequenced in a study of T cells in localized non-small cell lung cancer. Produced via immunoSEQ multiplex PCR; TCRdb's table is partial and in-frame only. The repertoire includes around 15,000 clones, 90% of them detected once, and less than 1.5% sits in the top ten. The sequenced sample was peripheral blood mononuclear cells, obtained before any cancer treatment. These receptors all come from a woman aged 40 to 75 with stage III lung adenocarcinoma.

The table lists this clone with a count of one. The chain links TRBV6-5 to TRBJ1-1, with a possible D match to TRBD1 (5 bases). CDR1 MNHEY and CDR2 SVGAGI come from the germline V gene. Trimming removed 5 bases at V and 3 bases at J, with 16 bases between. CDR3 length equals 15 residues. This chain's CDR3 is CASSKRGNFDTEAFF. Written as DNA, the CDR3 is TGTGCCAGCAGTAAACGGGGGAACTTTGACACTGAAGCTTTCTTT.

The chain is built from TRBV5-1 and TRBJ2-7; D is undetermined. V lost 4 bases and J 4 bases, leaving 6 bases between the germline ends. Germline loops: CDR1 SGHRS, CDR2 YFSETQ. The length of the CDR3 is 11 residues. The CDR3, as DNA: TGCGCCAGCAGCGCCGGATACGAGCAGTACTTC. Protein: CASSAGYEQYF.

The V gene is TRBV21-1, the J gene TRBJ1-2; TRBD1 is the table's D call and was not checked against the DNA. TRBV21-1 is a known pseudogene. The CDR3 sequence is 14 residues long. DNA of the CDR3: TGTGCCAGCAGCAACGCCGGGACATTAGATGGCTACACCTTC. Encoded protein: CASSNAGTLDGYTF.

The chain has TRBV30 and TRBJ2-5; TRBD2 aligns across 13 bases. J lost 7 bases, V lost 8 bases, and 13 bases had no gene match. There are 15 residues in the CDR3. From germline, CDR1 is GTSNPN and CDR2 SVGIG (reference sequence). CDR3 in amino acids: CALNRGTSGKATQYF. The CDR3 DNA reads as TGTGCCCTCAACCGAGGGACTAGCGGGAAAGCGACCCAGTACTTC.

This chain links TRBV10-3 with TRBJ2-1; the match to TRBD2 covers 12 bases. Trimming cost V 3 bases and J 5 bases; bases outside gene matches: 2. This CDR3 is 15 amino acids long. Germline-derived CDR1 and CDR2 are ENHRY and SYGVKD. This CDR3 is CAISDLAGGHNEQFF. In DNA form, the CDR3 reads TGTGCCATCAGTGACCTAGCGGGAGGGCACAATGAGCAGTTCTTC.

The J gene is TRBJ1-2, the V gene TRBV10-3; a weak D match, TRBD1 (5 bases). CDR1 ENHRY and CDR2 SYGVKD come from the germline V gene. V lost 0 bases and J lost 4, with 18 bases in between. This CDR3 contains 17 residues. The CDR3 DNA follows: TGTGCCATCAGTGAGTCGACCCGGGACGCAGCTTCCTATGGCTACACCTTC. Translated, it gives CAISESTRDAASYGYTF.

This chain links TRBV5-1 with TRBJ2-5; D is undetermined. CDR1 is SGHRS and CDR2 is YFSETQ in the germline V gene. Between the trimmed V and J ends, which lost 4 bases and 7 bases, there was a span of 17 bases. There are 14 residues in the CDR3. The CDR3 region is CASSPTDGAATQYF. The CDR3 DNA follows: TGCGCCAGCAGCCCCACCGACGGTGCTGCGACCCAGTACTTC.

The rearrangement joins TRBV30 to TRBJ2-7; D remains unclear. Trimming removed 5 bases from V and 3 bases from J, with 17 bases in between. This CDR3 contains 14 residues. Germline CDR1 is GTSNPN and CDR2 is SVGIG (reference sequence). CDR3 protein: CAWADLGIRYEQYF. The CDR3 DNA reads TGTGCCTGGGCTGACCTAGGGATCCGCTACGAGCAGTACTTC.

The chain is built from TRBV19 and TRBJ1-1; D unclear. This CDR3 has 14 amino acids. Trimming pared 6 bases from V and 0 bases from J, leaving 11 bases between. Per the germline V gene, CDR1 is LNHDA and CDR2 is SQIVND (reference sequence). CDR3 DNA sequence: TGTGCCAGTAGCCTTTTGGGATTGAACACTGAAGCTTTCTTT. Its protein product is CASSLLGLNTEAFF.

J is TRBJ2-3 and V is TRBV30; unclear D gene. Germline V gene data show CDR1 as GTSNPN and CDR2 as SVGIG (reference sequence). V was pared by 0 bases and J by 8 bases, with 15 bases between. CDR3 length: 14 amino acids. The CDR3 reads CAWSVHVGMGTQYF. In DNA, the CDR3 is TGTGCCTGGAGTGTACACGTGGGTATGGGTACGCAGTATTTT.

J is TRBJ2-3 and V is TRBV30, with no clear D. V lost 3 bases and J 2 bases, leaving 12 bases between the germline ends. This CDR3 has 14 residues. The germline V gene encodes CDR1 GTSNPN and CDR2 SVGIG (reference sequence). As DNA, the CDR3 is TGTGCCTGGAGCACTCCAGTTCTCACAGATACGCAGTATTTT. It specifies CAWSTPVLTDTQYF.

The rearrangement joins TRBV5-6 to TRBJ2-1; D gene ambiguous. This CDR3 comprises 11 residues. The germline V gene encodes CDR1 SGHDT and CDR2 YYEEEE. The V end was cut by 5 bases, the J end by 4 bases, with 4 bases between. The CDR3 is CASRDYNEQFF. The CDR3 nucleotides read TGTGCCAGCAGAGATTACAATGAGCAGTTCTTC.

This clone was seen once. This rearrangement joins TRBV5-5 to TRBJ2-4; 7 bases are shared with TRBD1. With 7 bases clipped from V and 6 bases from J, the junction kept 13 bases outside the gene matches. The CDR3 loop spans 15 amino acids. CDR1 and CDR2 from the germline V gene are SGHKS and YYEKEE (reference sequence). The CDR3 DNA reads as TGTGCCAGCCTGCAAGGGGCAGGGGGTGTAAACATTCAGTACTTC. Its protein is CASLQGAGGVNIQYF.

The V call is TRBV5-1, the J call TRBJ1-2, with 8 positions matching TRBD1. The length of the CDR3 is 13 residues. Germline V gene sequence: CDR1 SGHRS, CDR2 YFSETQ. The trim removed 0 bases at V and 7 bases at J, leaving 2 bases unmatched. The CDR3 sequence: CASSLAQGAGYTF. The CDR3 DNA reads as TGCGCCAGCAGCTTGGCTCAGGGGGCTGGCTACACCTTC. The complete variable domain, with remaining parts taken from reference TRBV5-1 and TRBJ1-2, reads KAGVTQTPRYLIKTRGQQVTLSCSPISGHRSVSWYQQTPGQGLQFLFEYFSETQRNKGNFPGRFSGRQFSNSRSEMNVSTLELGDSALYLCASSLAQGAGYTFGSGTRLTVV.

V is TRBV30 and J is TRBJ2-7; tentative D call: TRBD1 (5 bases). Deletions cut 2 bases from V and 2 bases from J, with 16 bases between. There are 15 residues in the CDR3. Germline values: CDR1 GTSNPN, CDR2 SVGIG (reference sequence). CDR3 sequence (DNA): TGTGCCTGGAGTCTCCTCCAGGGCTTAGCCTACGAGCAGTACTTC. The encoded protein is CAWSLLQGLAYEQYF.

The V gene is TRBV11-2, the J gene TRBJ1-3; D unresolved. The CDR3 extends over 16 amino acids. Germline loops: CDR1 SGHAT, CDR2 FQNNGV. Trimming pared 2 bases from V and 2 bases from J, leaving 13 bases between. The CDR3 protein is CASSLKWPSAGNTIYF. CDR3 coding DNA: TGTGCCAGCAGCTTAAAGTGGCCAAGCGCTGGAAACACCATATATTTT.

The V gene is TRBV6-5, the J gene TRBJ2-2; 9 bases are a match to TRBD1. After removal of 0 bases from V and 5 bases from J, the junction contained 4 bases not matched to a gene. The CDR3 consists of 16 residues. Germline loops: CDR1 MNHEY, CDR2 SVGAGI. The CDR3, as DNA: TGTGCCAGCAGTTACTCCGGGACAGGGTTAACCGGGGAGCTGTTTTTT. Amino acid sequence: CASSYSGTGLTGELFF.

The chain joins TRBV5-1 to TRBJ2-3, with D possibly matching TRBD1 (5 bases). Trimming shortened V by 0 bases and J by 3 bases, and 11 bases separated the two germline ends. Germline-derived CDR1 and CDR2 are SGHRS and YFSETQ. The CDR3 consists of 15 residues. CDR3 sequence reads: CASSLDQGRTDTQYF. In DNA form, the CDR3 reads TGCGCCAGCAGCTTGGACCAGGGTCGAACAGATACGCAGTATTTT.

The chain links TRBV19 to TRBJ2-7; D unclear. This CDR3 is 12 amino acids long. Between the trimmed V and J ends, which lost 6 bases and 3 bases, there was a span of 9 bases. The V gene's germline CDR1 is LNHDA and CDR2 SQIVND (reference sequence). The CDR3 nucleotides are TGTGCCAGTAGCTCTGGGCTCTACGAGCAGTACTTC. It specifies CASSSGLYEQYF.

This clone was recorded only once. The gene calls are TRBV6-5 and TRBJ2-5; 8 bases map to TRBD1. Germline V gene lookup returns CDR1 MNHEY and CDR2 SVGAGI. V gave up 5 bases and J gave up 4 bases; unmatched junction bases: 0. This CDR3 has 12 amino acids. CDR3 residues: CASSTGGETQYF. For the CDR3, the DNA is TGTGCCAGCAGTACAGGGGGAGAGACCCAGTACTTC.